In its sample, the clone carrying this TCR beta chain was seen a few times. This CDR3 contains 15 residues. Germline-derived CDR1 and CDR2 are DFQATT and SNEGSKA (reference sequence). Trimming took off 3 bases at V and 0 bases at J, with 12 bases between the two ends. This specimen comes from a study of T-cell memory formation after mild COVID-19. One entry per CDR3 protein results from TCRdb running MiXCR on the 5' RACE reads. The sample lists around 25,000 distinct CDR3 sequences, 6.5% to 9% seen once, with about 14% in the top ten. Sequencing was performed on PBMCs or a T cell subset sorted from them (not recorded which). The rearrangement joins TRBV20-1 to TRBJ2-1; D perhaps matches TRBD1 (6 bases). The TCR comes from an adult woman who had mild COVID-19 (a few samples of this study predate the infection). Cell type and time point are not known. The CDR3 here is CSASNRASSYNEQFF. CDR3 coding DNA: TGCAGTGCTAGCAACAGGGCCAGCTCCTACAATGAGCAGTTCTTC.